Each of the 29 T cell receptor beta chains below was sequenced from the same sample in a study of T-cell memory formation after mild COVID-19. Via MiXCR, TCRdb re-called the 5' RACE reads, giving one row per CDR3 protein. The sample has 25,000 or so distinct CDR3 sequences, about 8% seen once. The sample consisted of PBMCs or a T cell subset sorted from them (not recorded which). The receptors were sampled from an adult woman who had mild COVID-19 (a few samples of this study predate the infection). Cell type and time point are not known.

V usage is TRBV5-4 and J usage is TRBJ2-5; the D gene could be TRBD1 or TRBD2 (6 bases each). V lost 8 bases to trimming and J lost 5 bases, with 10 bases between them. CDR1 SGHNT and CDR2 YYREEE come from the germline V gene (reference sequence). The length of the CDR3 is 11 residues. CDR3 coding DNA: TGTGCCAGTAAAGGGGGGGAGACCCAGTACTTC. Translated: CASKGGETQYF.

This clonotype was counted ten times or more. The J gene is TRBJ2-3, the V gene TRBV7-9; the D is unclear. The germline gives CDR1 SEHNR, CDR2 FQNEAQ (reference sequence). Trimming took 2 bases from V and 4 from J, leaving 7 bases between them. This CDR3 is built from 13 residues. CDR3 sequence (DNA): TGTGCCAGCAGCTTACTTACCGCAGATACGCAGTATTTT. It codes for CASSLLTADTQYF.

This clonotype has ten or more counts. The V call is TRBV19, the J call TRBJ2-7; 14 bases are a match to TRBD2. V trimming: 3 bases; J trimming: 4 bases; junction bases outside the gene matches: 5. Germline V gene data show CDR1 as LNHDA and CDR2 as SQIVND (reference sequence). CDR3 length: 16 residues. The DNA of the CDR3 is TGTGCCAGTAGTATGGGACTAGCGGGAGCGGTTTACGAGCAGTACTTC. It yields the protein CASSMGLAGAVYEQYF.

The rearrangement links TRBV4-3 to TRBJ2-7, with 9 bases identical to TRBD1. This CDR3 contains 15 residues. Trimming removed 4 bases from V and 6 bases from J; junction bases left unmatched: 10. The germline V gene has CDR1 LGHNA and CDR2 YSLEER. DNA for the CDR3: TGCGCCAGCAGCCCATCGGGACAGGGAAGTTTCGAGCAGTACTTC. Its translation: CASSPSGQGSFEQYF.

This clonotype occurred many times. Compared with germline, one end of the junction differs, possibly owing to a read error. The V gene is TRBV7-2, the J gene TRBJ1-2; D is unresolved. This CDR3 comprises 15 residues. CDR1 and CDR2 (germline): SGHTA, FQGNSA. CDR3 sequence: CASSVAPGPNYGYTF. CDR3 nucleotide sequence: TGTGCCAGCAGCGTAGCCCCGGGTCCTAACTATGGCTACACCTTC.

This clonotype was seen at least ten times. V is TRBV12-3 or TRBV12-4 and J is TRBJ1-2; the D is unclear. The V end lost 0 bases, the J end lost 4 bases, and 15 bases lay between the germline ends. The CDR3 has 16 residues. The CDR3 loop is CASSLALGGGAYGYTF. CDR3 nucleotide sequence: TGTGCCAGCAGTTTAGCGCTAGGTGGAGGAGCCTATGGCTACACCTTC.

This clonotype came up many times. The rearrangement uses TRBV6-4 and TRBJ2-3; TRBD1 agrees at 8 bases. This CDR3 is 16 amino acids long. Unmatched junction bases numbered 13, after V lost 6 bases and J lost 5 bases. Germline V CDR1 and CDR2: MRHNA, SNTAGT. In DNA form, the CDR3 reads TGTGCCAGCAGCAGCGACCCCGGACAGGGAGGAGATACGCAGTATTTT. This gives the protein CASSSDPGQGGDTQYF.

This clonotype was seen repeatedly, ten times or more. J is TRBJ2-3 and V is TRBV10-2; 13 positions match TRBD2. From germline, CDR1 is WSHSY and CDR2 SAAADI. V was clipped by 4 bases and J by 0 bases; unmatched bases: 7. The CDR3 loop spans 18 amino acids. Here the CDR3 DNA reads TGCGCCAGCAGTGGAACTAGCGGGAGGGATTTTAGCACAGATACGCAGTATTTT. Its translation is CASSGTSGRDFSTDTQYF.

This clonotype was detected only a few times. The J gene is TRBJ1-1, the V gene TRBV6-5; 8 nucleotides match TRBD1. Germline CDR1 MNHEY, CDR2 SVGAGI. The CDR3 sequence is 14 residues long. J was trimmed by 5 bases and V by 2 bases; bases with no gene match: 4. DNA of the CDR3: TGTGCCAGCAGTTACCTACAGGGGGTAACTGAAGCTTTCTTT. The encoded protein is CASSYLQGVTEAFF.

This clonotype was recorded at least ten times. The chain combines TRBV4-1 with TRBJ2-1; TRBD1 matches 8 bases. V was clipped by 1 base and J by 8 bases; unmatched bases: 10. The germline CDR1 and CDR2 sequences are MGHRA and YSYEKL. The length of the CDR3 is 16 residues. The CDR3 nucleotides are TGCGCCAGCAGCCAAGCCAGGGGGCAGGGACCATATGAGCAGTTCTTC. It codes for CASSQARGQGPYEQFF.

This clonotype was found many times. The chain carries TRBV27 and TRBJ1-5, with 11 bases aligning to TRBD1. V shed 4 bases and J 4 bases; nucleotides not matched to a gene: 12. CDR3 length: 18 amino acids. Germline V gene data show CDR1 as MNHEY and CDR2 as SMNVEV (reference sequence). The CDR3 loop is CASSWTGGSLLLNQPQHF. The CDR3 DNA follows: TGTGCCAGCAGTTGGACAGGGGGCTCCCTTCTACTAAATCAGCCCCAGCATTTT.

This clonotype was seen ten or more times. The chain links TRBV5-5 to TRBJ2-2; TRBD2 is a possible D gene (5 bases). The CDR3 is 15 amino acids. Germline V lookup: CDR1 SGHKS, CDR2 YYEKEE (reference sequence). The ends were cut back, 2 bases at V and 3 bases at J, with 11 bases in the middle. The CDR3 DNA reads as TGTGCCAGCAGCTTTCAACTAGGCGACACCGGGGAGCTGTTTTTT. This sequence encodes CASSFQLGDTGELFF.

This clonotype was picked up many times. The chain joins TRBV5-1 to TRBJ1-2; D is perhaps TRBD1 (5 bases). Germline CDR1 reads SGHRS; CDR2 reads YFSETQ. Trimming cost V 1 base and J 6 bases, with 13 bases left between them. The CDR3 spans 14 residues. CDR3 sequence reads: CASSLSGTNDGYTF. DNA for the CDR3: TGCGCCAGCAGCTTGAGTGGGACCAACGATGGCTACACCTTC.

This clonotype was detected ten times or more. The chain recombines TRBV20-1 with TRBJ1-6, with a tentative D call TRBD1 (5 bases). CDR1 DFQATT and CDR2 SNEGSKA come from the germline V gene (reference sequence). The CDR3 has 15 residues. Trimming cost V 3 bases and J 8 bases, with 17 bases left between them. CDR3 sequence: CSASLGPLGDSPLHF. CDR3 sequence (DNA): TGCAGTGCTAGTCTGGGCCCCCTAGGGGATTCACCCCTCCACTTT.

This clonotype was seen repeatedly, ten times or more. This chain connects TRBV29-1 to TRBJ1-5; D is perhaps TRBD1 (5 bases). Trimming cost V 6 bases and J 3 bases, with 12 bases left between them. CDR1 is SQVTM and CDR2 is ANQGSEA in the germline V gene. The CDR3 runs 13 residues. This CDR3 reads CSVGVSPNQPQHF. The DNA for the CDR3 is TGCAGCGTGGGGGTGTCGCCCAATCAGCCCCAGCATTTT.

There are many counts of this clonotype. The CDR3 spells CASSKSTGTYNEQFF. The CDR3 bases are TGTGCCAGCAGTAAATCGACAGGAACCTACAATGAGCAGTTCTTC. The chain employs TRBV12-3 or TRBV12-4 and TRBJ2-1, with TRBD1 as a possible D gene (6 bases). Deletions cut 5 bases from V and 2 bases from J, with 13 bases between. The CDR3 contains 15 residues.

In this sample, this clonotype turned up many times. V usage is TRBV7-9 and J usage is TRBJ1-3; D gene unclear. There are 15 residues in the CDR3. V shed 3 bases and J shed 3 bases, with 12 bases lying between them. Germline CDR1 and CDR2: SEHNR and FQNEAQ (reference sequence). The CDR3 sequence: CASSFEVSIGNTIYF. For the CDR3, the DNA is TGTGCCAGCAGCTTCGAGGTTTCGATTGGAAACACCATATATTTT.

The chain uses TRBV15 and TRBJ2-7, with D tentatively TRBD1 (5 bases). This CDR3 has 14 amino acids. The germline gives CDR1 LNHNV, CDR2 YYDKDF (reference sequence). The V gene lost 0 bases and the J gene lost 6 bases, with 12 bases spanning the gap. The CDR3 here is CATSREGQGSEQYF. As DNA, the CDR3 is TGTGCCACCAGCAGAGAAGGGCAGGGCTCCGAGCAGTACTTC.

There are many counts of this clonotype. The DNA of the CDR3 is TGTGCCAGCAGCTCTTTCGGGACAGGCTCCTACGAGCAGTACTTC. It specifies CASSSFGTGSYEQYF. The gene calls are TRBV7-9 and TRBJ2-7; 8 bases map to TRBD1. The CDR3 is made up of 15 amino acids. Germline V CDR1 and CDR2: SEHNR, FQNEAQ (reference sequence). V shed 4 bases and J 0 bases; nucleotides not matched to a gene: 5.

The chain carries TRBV6-2 or TRBV6-3 and TRBJ2-7, with 13 bases aligning to TRBD2. The CDR3 has 14 amino acids. The V gene end was trimmed by 5 bases and the J gene end by 7 bases; junction bases not matched to a gene: 5. The V gene's germline CDR1 is MNHEY and CDR2 SVGEGT. Here the CDR3 DNA reads TGTGCCAGCAGTCGGACTAGCGGGGGAGCTGAGCAGTACTTC. Its protein product is CASSRTSGGAEQYF.

This clonotype occurred a few times. The gene calls are TRBV2 and TRBJ1-5, with a tentative D call TRBD1 (5 bases). Trimming removed 6 bases from V and 6 bases from J, with 9 bases in between. Germline-derived CDR1 and CDR2 are SNHLY and FYNNEI. CDR3 length equals 12 residues. CDR3 nucleotide sequence: TGTGCCAGCAGGGGGGAAGGTCAGCCCCAGCATTTT. The encoded protein is CASRGEGQPQHF.

This clonotype has ten or more counts. The V call is TRBV27, the J call TRBJ2-1; 9 bases are a match to TRBD2. The germline V gene has CDR1 MNHEY and CDR2 SMNVEV (reference sequence). The V segment lost 5 bases and the J segment 9 bases; nucleotides outside the gene matches: 5. The CDR3 is 13 residues long. The CDR3 DNA is TGTGCCAGCAGTCCGAGGCGGGGGGGTGAGCAGTTCTTC. Translated, it gives CASSPRRGGEQFF.

This clonotype was seen ten or more times. This chain connects TRBV25-1 to TRBJ1-3; tentatively, D is TRBD1 (5 bases). The germline gives CDR1 MGHDK, CDR2 SYGVNS. The CDR3 covers 15 residues. Trimming took 3 bases from V and 0 from J, leaving 9 bases between them. Here the CDR3 DNA reads TGTGCCAGCAGTGATGGGGGGGGCTCTGGAAACACCATATATTTT. It codes for CASSDGGGSGNTIYF.

This clonotype was observed at least ten times. This chain connects TRBV25-1 to TRBJ1-5, with D perhaps matching TRBD1 (6 bases). Deletions cut 6 bases from V and 7 bases from J, with 10 bases between. The CDR3 consists of 12 residues. Germline lookup yields CDR1 MGHDK and CDR2 SYGVNS. CDR3 region: CASRRGEQPQHF. The CDR3 bases are TGTGCCAGCAGGAGGGGGGAACAGCCCCAGCATTTT.

This clonotype showed up just a few times. The chain employs TRBV30 and TRBJ2-3; 7 bases are a match to TRBD1. Per the germline V gene, CDR1 is GTSNPN and CDR2 is SVGIG (reference sequence). This CDR3 comprises 12 residues. The V gene end was trimmed by 7 bases and the J gene end by 3 bases; junction bases not matched to a gene: 4. CDR3 DNA sequence: TGTGCCTCTGAACAGGGGACAGATACGCAGTATTTT. It specifies CASEQGTDTQYF.

This clonotype was picked up many times. The V and J genes are TRBV19 and TRBJ2-1; D gene ambiguous. The germline CDR1 and CDR2 sequences are LNHDA and SQIVND (reference sequence). The V end was cut by 1 base, the J end by 6 bases, with 13 bases between. There are 15 residues in the CDR3. CDR3 in amino acids: CASSIAALRGNEQFF. DNA for the CDR3: TGTGCCAGTAGTATAGCGGCCCTTAGAGGCAATGAGCAGTTCTTC.

This clonotype was detected ten times or more. This chain connects TRBV6-1 to TRBJ2-1, with TRBD1 matching 7 bases. Germline CDR1 MNHNS, CDR2 SASEGT. This CDR3 is built from 15 residues. V trimming: 6 bases; J trimming: 1 base; junction bases outside the gene matches: 6. CDR3 amino acids: CASRAGTASYNEQFF. CDR3 DNA sequence: TGTGCCAGCAGAGCCGGGACAGCATCCTACAATGAGCAGTTCTTC.

A note on this clonotype: The CDR3 end shows no conserved phenylalanine or tryptophan, and so a read error is likely. CDR3 DNA sequence: TGTGCCAGCAGCCAAGTTCACGAGCAGTACCTC. It specifies CASSQVHEQYL. The chain employs TRBV3-1 and TRBJ2-7; no clear D gene. The CDR3 covers 11 residues. V was pared by 1 base and J by 5 bases, with 3 bases between. Looked up from germline, CDR1 is LGHDT and CDR2 is YNNKEL (reference sequence).

At least ten counts were recorded for this clonotype. J is TRBJ1-1 and V is TRBV5-6, with D perhaps matching TRBD1 (5 bases). V was pared by 4 bases and J by 1 base, with 11 bases between. Germline-derived CDR1 and CDR2 are SGHDT and YYEEEE. The CDR3 is 14 amino acids. DNA of the CDR3: TGTGCCAGCAGCCTGGGACGGCCGAACACTGAAGCTTTCTTT. Residues: CASSLGRPNTEAFF.